This T cell receptor (beta chain) originates from a study of vaccination effects on CD4 cells after COVID-19. Study results and limitations: The authors studied few convalescent patients and collected no early post-infection timepoints.

Expansion with viral peptide pools was applied to antigen-specific CD4+ T cells by the ViraFEST assay prior to sequencing. Scientists isolated CD4+ T cells after a roughly ten-day culture period ended. The study found no prior SARS-CoV-2 infection in the vaccine recipients, who tested negative for nucleocapsid antibodies. Profiled with immunoSEQ multiplex PCR; TCRdb holds only in-frame clones, not every one. The table includes roughly 41,000 clones, roughly 62% detected once. As for this clone: Antigen unknown.

The CDR3 runs 16 residues. Germline CDR1 and CDR2: SGHNT and YYREEE (reference sequence). V was shortened by 4 bases and J by 3 bases, with 18 bases between the two germline ends. This TCR was sampled from a human donor who received a COVID-19 vaccine. The J gene is TRBJ2-3, the V gene TRBV5-4, with D perhaps given as TRBD1 or TRBD2 (5 bases each). The specimen was CD4+ T cells from PBMCs cultured with HCoV-OC43 spike peptides, collected before COVID-19 vaccination. Subset described: HCoV-OC43 spike overlapping peptide pool stimulation. The CDR3 sequence: CASSTGPPRRTDTQYF. CDR3 sequence (DNA): TGTGCCAGCAGCACGGGGCCCCCTAGACGAACAGATACGCAGTATTTT. Complete variable domain (other parts from reference TRBV5-4 and TRBJ2-3): ETGVTQSPTHLIKTRGQQVTLRCSSQSGHNTVSWYQQALGQGPQFIFQYYREEENGRGNFPPRFSGLQFPNYSSELNVNALELDDSALYLCASSTGPPRRTDTQYFGPGTRLTVL.